This T cell receptor beta chain is drawn from a study of cytotoxic CD8 clonotypes in ibrutinib-treated CLL. Profiling relied on immunoSEQ multiplex PCR, and the TCRdb table lists in-frame clones only, not all of them. The sample records 110,000 to 150,000 clones, 70% to 80% being singletons. The CDR3 extends over 13 amino acids. Germline V lookup: CDR1 KGHSY, CDR2 FQNENV. V trimming: 4 bases; J trimming: 4 bases; junction bases outside the gene matches: 4. The clonotype comes from a human donor with chronic lymphocytic leukemia. The source material was PBMCs, sampled after 24 months of ibrutinib treatment. The rearrangement joins TRBV16 to TRBJ2-7; 7 nucleotides line up with TRBD1. In nucleotides, the CDR3 is TGTGCCAGCAGCCGGACCAGGGGGTACGAGCAGTACTTC. Translated: CASSRTRGYEQYF.